This T cell receptor beta chain was identified during a study of T cells in Graves' hyperthyroidism and ophthalmopathy. A patient was excluded if there was uncontrolled infection, other autoimmune disease, pregnancy or lactation. Fresh 10 ml peripheral blood yielded PBMCs. This clonotype was found a few times. Its matching antigen is unknown. Amplification of TCR beta CDR3 regions used RNA as the template. An initial round of RT-PCR targeting the TCR CDR3 relied on the HTBI primer set. TCRdb fed the multiplex PCR reads into MiXCR, producing one record per CDR3 protein. The data contain about 350,000 distinct CDR3 sequences, roughly 13% of them singletons. The germline V gene has CDR1 LGHDT and CDR2 YNNKEL (reference sequence). Unmatched junction bases numbered 9, after V lost 9 bases and J lost 1 base. The CDR3 totals 14 residues. Study conclusions and caveats: For ophthalmopathy, model prediction preceded onset by a median 6.5 months. Expanded thyroid clonotypes (above 0.001) were mostly also found in blood.

The receptor comes from a woman between 35 and 50 years old with Graves' ophthalmopathy. Sequenced material: blood. This rearrangement joins TRBV3-1 to TRBJ2-7; 7 positions match TRBD1. The DNA of the CDR3 is TGTGCCAGTACCGACAGGGCCAAATCCTACGAGCAGTACTTC. This gives the protein CASTDRAKSYEQYF.